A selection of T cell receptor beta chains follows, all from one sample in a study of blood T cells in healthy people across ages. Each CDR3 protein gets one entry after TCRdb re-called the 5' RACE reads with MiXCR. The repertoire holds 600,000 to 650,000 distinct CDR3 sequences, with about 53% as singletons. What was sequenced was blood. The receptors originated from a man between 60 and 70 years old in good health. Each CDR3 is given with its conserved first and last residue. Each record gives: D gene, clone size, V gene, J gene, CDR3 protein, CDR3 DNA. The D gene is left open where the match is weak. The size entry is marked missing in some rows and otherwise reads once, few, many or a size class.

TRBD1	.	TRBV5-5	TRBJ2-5	CASSLDPGGRETQYF	TGTGCCAGCAGCTTGGACCCAGGGGGCAGGGAGACCCAGTACTTC
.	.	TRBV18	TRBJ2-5	CASSRARGQEIQYF	TGTGCCAGCTCACGAGCACGGGGGCAAGAGATCCAGTACTTC
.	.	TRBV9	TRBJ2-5	CASSVEGGLGETQYF	TGTGCCAGCAGCGTAGAGGGGGGCTTGGGTGAGACCCAGTACTTC
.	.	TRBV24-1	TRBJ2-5	CATSDLGGETQYF	TGTGCCACCAGTGATTTGGGCGGGGAGACCCAGTACTTC
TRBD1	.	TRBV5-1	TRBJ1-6	CASSSGTGRGNSPLHF	TGCGCCAGCAGCTCTGGGACAGGGAGAGGTAATTCACCCCTCCACTTT
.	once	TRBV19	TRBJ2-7	CASSMGTPYEQYF	TGTGCCAGTAGTATGGGGACGCCCTACGAGCAGTACTTC
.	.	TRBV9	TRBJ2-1	CASSWAGAYNEQFF	TGTGCCAGCAGCTGGGCGGGGGCGTACAATGAGCAGTTCTTC
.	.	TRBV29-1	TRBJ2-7	CSVLDSNSYEQYF	TGCAGCGTATTGGACAGCAACTCCTACGAGCAGTACTTC
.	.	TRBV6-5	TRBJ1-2	CASSYERLNYGYTF	TGTGCCAGCAGTTACGAGCGCCTTAACTATGGCTACACCTTC
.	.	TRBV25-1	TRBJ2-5	CASSGQLHQETQYF	TGTGCCAGCAGTGGACAGCTCCACCAAGAGACCCAGTACTTC
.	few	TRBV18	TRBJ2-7	CASSPRDAGGEQYF	TGTGCCAGCTCACCACGAGATGCCGGAGGGGAGCAGTACTTC
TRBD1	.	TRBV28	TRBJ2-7	CASSLWRTGGSYEQYF	TGTGCCAGCAGTTTATGGCGGACAGGGGGCTCCTACGAGCAGTACTTC
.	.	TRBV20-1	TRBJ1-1	CSAQRLQELNTEAFF	TGCAGTGCTCAGAGGTTACAGGAGCTGAACACTGAAGCTTTCTTT
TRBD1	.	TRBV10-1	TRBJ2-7	CASSDLKDRTGGREQYF	TGCGCCAGCAGTGACCTCAAGGACCGGACAGGGGGGAGAGAGCAGTACTTC
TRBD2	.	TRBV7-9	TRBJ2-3	CASSSSGGGRDTQYF	TGTGCCAGCAGCTCTAGCGGAGGCGGGAGGGATACGCAGTATTTT
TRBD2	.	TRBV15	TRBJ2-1	CATSRDLTSGGNEQFF	TGTGCCACCAGCAGAGATTTGACTAGCGGGGGAAATGAGCAGTTCTTC
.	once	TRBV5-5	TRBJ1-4	CASSVLHSTNEKLFF	TGTGCCAGCAGCGTACTACACTCAACTAATGAAAAACTGTTTTTT
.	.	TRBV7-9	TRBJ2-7	CASSLWAYEQYF	TGTGCCAGCAGCTTGTGGGCTTACGAGCAGTACTTC
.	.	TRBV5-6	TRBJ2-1	CASSSTLNNEQFF	TGTGCCAGCAGCTCGACCCTTAACAATGAGCAGTTCTTC
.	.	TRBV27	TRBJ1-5	CSRVDSNQPQHF	TGTTCCAGGGTCGATAGCAATCAGCCCCAGCATTTT
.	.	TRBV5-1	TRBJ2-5	CASGLEGRTLQETQYF	TGCGCCAGCGGTCTCGAGGGAAGGACCCTCCAAGAGACCCAGTACTTC
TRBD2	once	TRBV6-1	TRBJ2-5	CASRPSGIETQYF	TGTGCCAGCAGGCCCAGCGGGATAGAGACCCAGTACTTC
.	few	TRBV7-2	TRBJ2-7	CASSFFRTVTYEQYF	TGTGCCAGCAGCTTCTTTAGGACAGTTACCTACGAGCAGTACTTC
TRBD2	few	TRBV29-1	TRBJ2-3	CSVSGVPTDTQYF	TGCAGCGTTAGCGGGGTCCCCACAGATACGCAGTATTTT
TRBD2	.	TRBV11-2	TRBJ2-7	CASSFTLAGVYEQYF	TGTGCCAGCAGCTTTACGCTAGCGGGGGTCTACGAGCAGTACTTC
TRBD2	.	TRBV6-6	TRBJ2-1	CASNPGREQFF	TGTGCCAGCAACCCCGGGAGGGAGCAGTTCTTC
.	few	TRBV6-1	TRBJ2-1	CASSPSQAKSYNEQFF	TGTGCCAGCAGTCCTTCACAAGCGAAATCCTACAATGAGCAGTTCTTC
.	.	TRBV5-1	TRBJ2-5	CASSTRGTGGETQYF	TGCGCCAGCAGCACCCGGGGTACCGGAGGAGAGACCCAGTACTTC
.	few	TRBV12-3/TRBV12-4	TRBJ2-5	CASSTWETQYF	TGTGCCAGCAGTACGTGGGAGACCCAGTACTTC
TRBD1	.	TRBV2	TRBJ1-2	CATMGQGANYGYTF	TGTGCCACCATGGGACAGGGAGCTAACTATGGCTACACCTTC
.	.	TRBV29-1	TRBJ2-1	CSVGRVGHNEQFF	TGCAGCGTTGGGCGGGTGGGCCACAATGAGCAGTTCTTC
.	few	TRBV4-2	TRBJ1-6	CASSHEDSRGLNSPLHF	TGTGCCAGCAGCCACGAAGACAGCCGAGGACTTAATTCACCCCTCCACTTT
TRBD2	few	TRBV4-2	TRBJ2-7	CASSQHFIGTKAYEQYF	TGTGCCAGCAGCCAGCACTTTATCGGGACTAAAGCCTACGAGCAGTACTTC
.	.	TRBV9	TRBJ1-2	CASSAVGYGYTF	TGTGCCAGCAGCGCGGTCGGGTACGGCTACACCTTC
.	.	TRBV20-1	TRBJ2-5	CSARVRGTIQETQYF	TGCAGTGCTAGAGTTCGCGGGACAATACAAGAGACCCAGTACTTC
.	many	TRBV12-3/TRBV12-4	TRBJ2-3	CASSFRGAADVQYF	TGTGCCAGCAGTTTTAGGGGGGCCGCAGATGTGCAGTATTTT
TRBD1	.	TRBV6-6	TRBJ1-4	CASSKPGQEDEKLFF	TGTGCCAGCAGTAAACCGGGACAGGAAGATGAAAAACTGTTTTTT
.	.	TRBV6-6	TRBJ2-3	CASMMGTDTQYF	TGTGCCAGCATGATGGGCACAGATACGCAGTATTTT
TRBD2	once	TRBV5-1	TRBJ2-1	CASSSHLAVTYSEQFF	TGCGCCAGCAGCTCCCACCTAGCGGTGACGTACAGTGAGCAGTTCTTC
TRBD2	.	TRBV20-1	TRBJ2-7	CSAQRTSGSYEQYF	TGCAGTGCTCAACGGACTAGCGGGAGTTACGAGCAGTACTTC
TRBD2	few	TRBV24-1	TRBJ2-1	CATSEAGAYNEQFF	TGTGCCACCAGTGAGGCGGGGGCCTACAATGAGCAGTTCTTC
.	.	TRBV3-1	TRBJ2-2	CASSPWGVGANTGELFF	TGTGCCAGCAGCCCCTGGGGGGTGGGGGCGAACACCGGGGAGCTGTTTTTT
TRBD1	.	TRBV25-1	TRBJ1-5	CASSDQGAGQPQHF	TGTGCCAGCAGTGACCAGGGGGCTGGGCAGCCCCAGCATTTT
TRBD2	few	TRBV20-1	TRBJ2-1	CSASVGGGAGLEQFF	TGCAGTGCTAGTGTAGGCGGGGGGGCCGGGCTTGAGCAGTTCTTC
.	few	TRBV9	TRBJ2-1	CASSVGGTISVNEQFF	TGTGCCAGCAGCGTCGGGGGGACAATATCGGTCAATGAGCAGTTCTTC
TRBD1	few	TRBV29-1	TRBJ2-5	CSVRGTGGAGETQYF	TGCAGCGTTAGAGGGACAGGGGGCGCAGGGGAGACCCAGTACTTC
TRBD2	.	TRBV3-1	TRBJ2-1	CASSPTSGGDNEQFF	TGTGCCAGCAGCCCGACTAGCGGGGGGGACAATGAGCAGTTCTTC
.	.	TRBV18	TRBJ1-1	CASSASEGDQNTEAFF	TGTGCCAGCTCAGCTTCCGAGGGGGACCAGAACACTGAAGCTTTCTTT
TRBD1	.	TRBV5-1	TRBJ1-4	CASRTGVSTNEKLFF	TGCGCCAGCAGGACAGGGGTCTCAACTAATGAAAAACTGTTTTTT
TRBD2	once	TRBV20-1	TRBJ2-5	CSALRGGEGQETQYF	TGCAGTGCGCTTCGCGGAGGGGAGGGCCAAGAGACCCAGTACTTC
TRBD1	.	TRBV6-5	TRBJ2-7	CASSYDGDRAYEQYF	TGTGCCAGCAGTTACGATGGGGACAGGGCCTACGAGCAGTACTTC
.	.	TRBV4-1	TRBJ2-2	CASSREGANTGELFF	TGCGCCAGCAGCCGGGAAGGGGCGAACACCGGGGAGCTGTTTTTT
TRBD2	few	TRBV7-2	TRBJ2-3	CASSLGGGADTQYF	TGTGCCAGCAGCTTAGGTGGGGGGGCAGATACGCAGTATTTT